One and the same sample provided the 22 T cell receptor beta chains below, sequenced in a study of cytomegalovirus exposure and HLA in healthy donors. In the PCR, 60 Vbeta and 13 Jbeta primers were used. Assay: immunoSEQ multiplex PCR; the TCRdb copy retains only in-frame clones and omits some. Of approximately 140,000 clones listed, around 78% are singletons. The sequenced sample consisted of PBMCs. These receptors were collected from a woman aged 40 to 50 in good health and CMV-seropositive.

The rearrangement links TRBV7-9 to TRBJ2-3; possibly TRBD2 for D (6 bases). V was clipped by 7 bases and J by 4 bases, with 15 bases between them. Looked up from germline, CDR1 is SEHNR and CDR2 is FQNEAQ (reference sequence). This CDR3 comprises 14 residues. The CDR3 DNA reads as TGTGCCAGCACCTCGATGGGGGGTGCAGATACGCAGTATTTT. Its protein product is CASTSMGGADTQYF. The complete variable domain, with remaining parts taken from reference TRBV7-9 and TRBJ2-3, reads DTGVSQNPRHKITKRGQNVTFRCDPISEHNRLYWYRQTLGQGPEFLTYFQNEAQLEKSRLLSDRFSAERPKGSFSTLEIQRTEQGDSAMYLCASTSMGGADTQYFGPGTRLTVL.

The chain links TRBV18 to TRBJ2-5; 12 bases are shared with TRBD2. The CDR3 consists of 16 residues. Germline CDR1 and CDR2: KGHSH and LQKENI. J lost 1 base, V lost 3 bases, and 3 bases had no gene match. The CDR3 region is CASSPASGRAQETQYF. The CDR3 DNA sequence: TGTGCCAGCTCACCCGCTAGCGGGAGGGCCCAAGAGACCCAGTACTTC.

About this clone itself: The same CDR3 can be traced to other DNA sequences in this sample. The rearrangement links TRBV30 to TRBJ1-4; the D is unclear. Deletions cut 2 bases from V and 8 bases from J, with 12 bases between. This CDR3 spans 13 amino acids. CDR1 is GTSNPN, CDR2 SVGIG, per germline (reference sequence). The CDR3 spells CAWSQYGGEKLFF. The CDR3 DNA is TGTGCCTGGAGTCAGTACGGAGGGGAAAAACTGTTTTTT.

This clone was seen only once. This rearrangement joins TRBV29-1 to TRBJ2-1; D gene uncertain. The CDR3 spans 12 residues. The germline gives CDR1 SQVTM, CDR2 ANQGSEA. V lost 6 bases and J 8 bases, leaving 14 bases between the germline ends. DNA of the CDR3: TGCAGCGTGGCCAGGCCTATGGATGAGCAGTTCTTC. It yields the protein CSVARPMDEQFF.

Regarding this clone: A junction boundary mismatches the germline segment, possibly from a read error. The V gene is TRBV5-1, the J gene TRBJ2-1; D is possibly TRBD2 (6 bases). The CDR3 length is 16 residues. Germline V CDR1 and CDR2: SGHRS, YFSETQ. CDR3 sequence reads: CASSQRNRDSNNEQFF. CDR3 in DNA: TGCGCCAGCAGCCAACGAAACCGGGACTCCAACAATGAGCAGTTCTTC.

The chain couples TRBV5-1 to TRBJ2-5, with TRBD1 matching 9 bases. The J call may be incorrect, as the DNA end agrees better with TRBJ2-7. The CDR3 has 14 residues. The V gene's germline CDR1 is SGHRS and CDR2 YFSETQ. The CDR3 coding sequence is TGCGCCAGCAGCCCCGGGACAGGGTTGTACGAGCAGTACTTC. Its protein product is CASSPGTGLYEQYF.

The V gene is TRBV5-6, the J gene TRBJ2-5; D possibly corresponds to TRBD2 (6 bases). CDR3 length equals 15 residues. Germline CDR1 is SGHDT and CDR2 is YYEEEE. V shed 3 bases and J shed 0 bases, with 12 bases lying between them. CDR3 sequence: CASSSVLAHQETQYF. CDR3 DNA: TGTGCCAGCAGCTCGGTTCTAGCGCACCAAGAGACCCAGTACTTC.

This clone turned up a few times. J is TRBJ1-1 and V is TRBV19, with D perhaps matching TRBD1 (5 bases). The germline gives CDR1 LNHDA, CDR2 SQIVND (reference sequence). Trimming removed 1 base from V and 4 bases from J, with 10 bases in between. CDR3 length: 14 residues. CDR3 in DNA: TGTGCCAGTAGTATAGGGGGGGTGGGCACTGAAGCTTTCTTT. Amino acid sequence: CASSIGGVGTEAFF.

CDR3 in amino acids: CASSRFRGEGLARETQYF. The CDR3 region has the DNA TGCGCCAGCAGCCGGTTCCGGGGGGAGGGTCTGGCGCGGGAGACCCAGTACTTC. This sequence joins TRBV4-1 and TRBJ2-5; TRBD2 matches 7 bases. Germline V CDR1 and CDR2: MGHRA, YSYEKL. V dropped 4 bases and J dropped 5; count of bases not matched to a gene: 19. The CDR3 spans 18 residues.

The V and J genes are TRBV18 and TRBJ1-5, with a weak D call TRBD1 (5 bases). Germline V gene data show CDR1 as KGHSH and CDR2 as LQKENI. The CDR3 loop spans 15 amino acids. Deletions cut 1 base from V and 6 bases from J, with 13 bases between. The CDR3 region is CASSPREGLGQPQHF. The CDR3, as DNA: TGTGCCAGCTCACCACGGGAGGGGTTGGGTCAGCCCCAGCATTTT.

The chain combines TRBV5-4 with TRBJ2-7; 7 nucleotides align to TRBD1. Germline V gives CDR1 SGHNT, CDR2 YYREEE (reference sequence). This CDR3 comprises 14 residues. J was trimmed by 3 bases and V by 0 bases; bases with no gene match: 3. CDR3 bases: TGTGCCAGCAGCTTGGGTCAGGGGGACTACGAGCAGTACTTC. Amino acid sequence: CASSLGQGDYEQYF. The full variable domain, with the rest looked up from reference TRBV5-4 and TRBJ2-7, is ETGVTQSPTHLIKTRGQQVTLRCSSQSGHNTVSWYQQALGQGPQFIFQYYREEENGRGNFPPRFSGLQFPNYSSELNVNALELDDSALYLCASSLGQGDYEQYFGPGTRLTVT.

The V call is TRBV15, the J call TRBJ2-5; 10 bases are shared with TRBD2. The CDR3 extends over 14 amino acids. After removal of 5 bases from V and 3 bases from J, the junction contained 3 bases not matched to a gene. CDR1 and CDR2 from the germline V gene are LNHNV and YYDKDF (reference sequence). In nucleotides, the CDR3 is TGTGCCACCAGCCCCACTAGCGGGGAAGAGACCCAGTACTTC. Protein: CATSPTSGEETQYF.

The V gene is TRBV6-6, the J gene TRBJ2-7; the match to TRBD2 covers 12 bases. V shed 7 bases, J shed 5 bases, and the junction held 6 bases outside the gene matches. Germline CDR1 MNHNY, CDR2 SVGAGI (reference sequence). This CDR3 is built from 14 residues. CDR3 in amino acids: CASTLAGGRDEQYF. The CDR3 DNA follows: TGTGCCAGCACCCTAGCGGGAGGGCGTGACGAGCAGTACTTC.

This rearrangement joins TRBV30 to TRBJ2-7; D is perhaps TRBD1 (6 bases). With 7 bases removed from V and 5 bases from J, the gap between germline ends came to 18 bases. Germline-derived CDR1 and CDR2 are GTSNPN and SVGIG (reference sequence). The CDR3 totals 13 residues. The CDR3 reads CASVRQGTHEQYF. The CDR3 DNA reads as TGTGCCTCGGTGAGGCAGGGGACCCACGAGCAGTACTTC.

The table lists this clone with a count of one. The junction shows a germline mismatch at one end, possibly a read error. The chain couples TRBV7-7 to TRBJ2-3; D may be TRBD2 (5 bases). Germline values: CDR1 SSHAT, CDR2 FNYEAQ (reference sequence). The CDR3 spans 15 residues. In DNA form, the CDR3 reads TGTGCTAGCAGCCCAACCGGACTTGTCACAGATACGCAGTATTTT. It translates to CASSPTGLVTDTQYF.

This clone has just a few counts. The gene calls are TRBV29-1 and TRBJ2-5; 12 nucleotides agree with TRBD2. Germline V CDR1 and CDR2: SQVTM, ANQGSEA. CDR3 length: 13 amino acids. The J segment lost 5 bases and the V segment lost 6 bases, leaving 4 bases of the junction unmatched. The CDR3 spells CSVVTSGGETQYF. The CDR3 nucleotides read TGCAGCGTCGTTACTAGCGGGGGGGAGACCCAGTACTTC.

This clone came up once. The chain carries TRBV5-1 and TRBJ1-4, with 7 bases matching TRBD1. Germline V lookup: CDR1 SGHRS, CDR2 YFSETQ. CDR3 length: 14 residues. V was clipped by 0 bases and J by 6 bases; unmatched bases: 2. CDR3 nucleotides: TGCGCCAGCAGCTTGGAAGGGGGCTATGAAAAACTGTTTTTT. Translating gives CASSLEGGYEKLFF.

This clone was seen only once. The chain joins TRBV7-2 to TRBJ2-2, with D perhaps TRBD1 (6 bases). Germline CDR1 reads SGHTA; CDR2 reads FQGNSA. The germline V and J ends were trimmed by 1 base and 7 bases, with 16 bases remaining between them. This CDR3 contains 16 residues. In DNA, the CDR3 is TGTGCCAGCAGCTTAGGGGGGACACAAATTGTCGGGGAGCTGTTTTTT. This codes for CASSLGGTQIVGELFF.

The V call is TRBV4-2, the J call TRBJ1-2; D is perhaps TRBD1 (5 bases). CDR3 length equals 13 residues. Germline CDR1 LGHNA, CDR2 YNFKEQ. Trimming stripped 0 bases from V and 8 bases from J, with 10 bases between. Here the CDR3 reads CASSQDSGVGYTF. The DNA for the CDR3 is TGTGCCAGCAGCCAAGATTCGGGGGTCGGCTACACCTTC.

This sequence joins TRBV6-1 and TRBJ2-1; 9 bases fit TRBD2. From germline, CDR1 is MNHNS and CDR2 SASEGT. Unmatched junction bases numbered 9, after V lost 4 bases and J lost 5 bases. This CDR3 comprises 16 residues. Written as DNA, the CDR3 is TGTGCCAGCAGTGTGGGGGTGCTAGCGGGGAACAATGAGCAGTTCTTC. Amino acids: CASSVGVLAGNNEQFF.

This sequence joins TRBV27 and TRBJ2-3, with D tentatively TRBD1 (5 bases). The CDR3 contains 14 residues. V lost 4 bases to trimming and J lost 6 bases, with 14 bases between them. Germline V gene lookup returns CDR1 MNHEY and CDR2 SMNVEV (reference sequence). As DNA, the CDR3 is TGTGCCAGCAGTTCCCTCGACTGGGGCGATACGCAGTATTTT. Translated, it gives CASSSLDWGDTQYF.

This chain joins TRBV2 and TRBJ2-2, with 8 positions matching TRBD1. The CDR3 has 13 residues. Per the germline V gene, CDR1 is SNHLY and CDR2 is FYNNEI. V lost 5 bases and J lost 6; bases outside the gene matches: 2. The CDR3 bases are TGTGCCAGCAGTCGACAGGGGTCCGGGGAGCTGTTTTTT. Translating it yields CASSRQGSGELFF.